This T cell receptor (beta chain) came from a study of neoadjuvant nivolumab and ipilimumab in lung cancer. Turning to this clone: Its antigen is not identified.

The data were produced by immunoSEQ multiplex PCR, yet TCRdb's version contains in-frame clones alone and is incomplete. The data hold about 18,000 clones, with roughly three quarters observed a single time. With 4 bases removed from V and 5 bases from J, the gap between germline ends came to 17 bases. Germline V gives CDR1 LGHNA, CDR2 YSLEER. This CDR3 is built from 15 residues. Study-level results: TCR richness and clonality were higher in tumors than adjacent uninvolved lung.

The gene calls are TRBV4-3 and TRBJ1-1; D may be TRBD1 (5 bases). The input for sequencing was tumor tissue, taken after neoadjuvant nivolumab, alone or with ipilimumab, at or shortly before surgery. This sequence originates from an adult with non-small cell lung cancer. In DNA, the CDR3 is TGCGCCAGCAGCCTATCCGATCGAGACAGTACTGAAGCTTTCTTT. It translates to CASSLSDRDSTEAFF.